Only a few counts were recorded for the clone carrying this T cell receptor (beta chain). Its antigen is still unknown. CDR1 is DFQATT and CDR2 is SNEGSKA in the germline V gene (reference sequence). V dropped 3 bases and J dropped 3 bases, with 9 bases sitting between them. The CDR3 spans 13 residues. This entry belongs to a study of CD8+CD57+ T cells in acquired aplastic anemia. Study-level background: Quantities of DNA derived from sorted CD4+ and CD8+ cells averaged roughly 3.4 ug. Healthy donor sequencing depth: approximately 9.9 million CD4+, 11 million to 14 million CD8+ reads. General study results and limits: Patients and controls shared 25 to 30 CD8+ CDR3 sequences. Patients showed no significant difference from controls in CD8+ Simpson's diversity.

TCR beta VDJ and CDR3 profiling used genomic DNA as template. TCRdb reprocessed the reads with MiXCR, giving one entry per CDR3 protein. There are about 130,000 distinct CDR3 sequences in the sample; less than 45% occur only once, and 8.4% lies in the top ten. This sequence was found in a human donor in good health, serving as a control. What was sequenced was sorted CD4+, CD8+, or CD8+CD57+ T cells (not recorded which) from PBMCs. The chain links TRBV20-1 to TRBJ2-4, with D unresolved. CDR3 in DNA: TGCAGTGCTAGCGGGTCTGTCAAAAACATTCAGTACTTC. This encodes CSASGSVKNIQYF.